The next 29 T cell receptor beta chains were all read from a single sample in a study of monozygotic twins with inflammatory bowel disease. TCRdb re-called the 5' RACE reads and gives one entry per CDR3 protein, without DNA. This sample contains about 450,000 distinct CDR3 sequences. The source material was blood. Receptors originate from a human donor with ulcerative colitis or Crohn's disease, or a healthy co-twin of an affected twin (not recorded which).

V gene TRBV30 combines with J gene TRBJ1-2. The CDR3 covers 12 residues. Germline CDR1 reads GTSNPN; CDR2 reads SVGIG (reference sequence). The CDR3 is CAWSVQSGGYTF.

This chain uses TRBV5-6 with TRBJ1-1; TCRdb proposes TRBD1, but this gene call is untestable without DNA. Germline CDR1 and CDR2: SGHDT and YYEEEE. The CDR3 is 14 residues long. The CDR3 sequence is CASSLEGENTEAFF.

V and J are TRBV7-8 and TRBJ2-1; TCRdb proposes TRBD2, but this gene call is untestable without DNA. CDR1 SGHVS and CDR2 FQNEAQ come from the germline V gene. CDR3 length equals 14 residues. The CDR3 sequence is CASSLAWAGDEQFF.

The V and J genes are TRBV5-8 and TRBJ2-7; TCRdb's D gene call, TRBD1, goes unchecked for lack of DNA. The CDR3 is 17 residues long. Germline CDR1 SGHTS, CDR2 YDEGEE. This CDR3 is CASSLAGQGGFVYEQYF.

The rearrangement joins TRBV6-6 to TRBJ2-5; TCRdb designates TRBD2, a call that cannot be tested without DNA. In germline, CDR1 is MNHNY, CDR2 SVGAGI (reference sequence). The CDR3 contains 14 residues. Here the CDR3 reads CASSLPAGKETQYF.

The chain links TRBV4-2 to TRBJ2-7. Germline V gives CDR1 LGHNA, CDR2 YNFKEQ. The CDR3 totals 13 residues. CDR3 residues: CASSQDFEYEQYF.

The rearrangement uses TRBV3-1 and TRBJ2-3; TCRdb's D gene call, TRBD2, goes unchecked for lack of DNA. Germline V gene data show CDR1 as LGHDT and CDR2 as YNNKEL (reference sequence). The CDR3 sequence is 13 residues long. CDR3 in amino acids: CASSQRGMDTQYF.

This chain joins TRBV6-2 or TRBV6-3 and TRBJ1-5; TCRdb's D call, TRBD1, is unchecked because there is no DNA. Germline CDR1 is MNHEY and CDR2 is SVGEGT. This CDR3 has 14 residues. CDR3 loop: CASRPRGFNQPQHF.

The CDR3 sequence is CASSYPGLGKDTQYF. This chain links TRBV6-5 with TRBJ2-3; without DNA, the TCRdb call of TRBD2 cannot be checked. From germline, CDR1 is MNHEY and CDR2 SVGAGI. The CDR3 is 15 amino acids.

The chain links TRBV5-5 to TRBJ1-2. The CDR3 covers 13 residues. CDR1 and CDR2 from the germline V gene are SGHKS and YYEKEE (reference sequence). The CDR3 reads CASSWDRIDGYTF. Combining the CDR3 with reference TRBV5-5 and TRBJ1-2 gives the whole variable domain DAGVTQSPTHLIKTRGQQVTLRCSPISGHKSVSWYQQVLGQGPQFIFQYYEKEERGRGNFPDRFSARQFPNYSSELNVNALLLGDSALYLCASSWDRIDGYTFGSGTRLTVV.

The V call is TRBV5-1, the J call TRBJ2-1; lacking DNA, the TRBD2 call made by TCRdb goes unchecked. This CDR3 has 13 residues. Looked up from germline, CDR1 is SGHRS and CDR2 is YFSETQ. CDR3 protein: CASSSELESEQFF. Using reference TRBV5-1 and TRBJ2-1 for the parts outside the CDR3, the full variable domain is KAGVTQTPRYLIKTRGQQVTLSCSPISGHRSVSWYQQTPGQGLQFLFEYFSETQRNKGNFPGRFSGRQFSNSRSEMNVSTLELGDSALYLCASSSELESEQFFGPGTRLTVL.

V and J are TRBV5-1 and TRBJ2-1; TCRdb's D call, TRBD2, is unchecked because there is no DNA. The germline V gene encodes CDR1 SGHRS and CDR2 YFSETQ. The CDR3 runs 15 residues. The CDR3 sequence: CASSLSRGGWNEQFF.

The rearrangement uses TRBV19 and TRBJ2-5; TCRdb reports TRBD1, a call that lacks DNA to check it against. CDR1 and CDR2 (germline): LNHDA, SQIVND (reference sequence). This CDR3 spans 13 amino acids. This CDR3 reads CASLEQGSETQYF.

The V call is TRBV6-1, the J call TRBJ2-3. CDR3 length equals 12 residues. Germline assignment: CDR1 MNHNS and CDR2 SASEGT. The CDR3 protein is CASSDAWDTQYF.

The chain employs TRBV29-1 and TRBJ2-2; TCRdb's D gene call, TRBD1, goes unchecked for lack of DNA. CDR3 size: 13 residues. Germline CDR1 is SQVTM and CDR2 is ANQGSEA. CDR3 loop: CSAGGANTGELFF.

This sequence joins TRBV6-1 and TRBJ1-2; checking the TCRdb D call of TRBD1 is not possible without DNA. CDR1 and CDR2 (germline): MNHNS, SASEGT. CDR3 length: 14 residues. The CDR3 loop is CASSVGQGEGGYTF.

The J gene is TRBJ2-3, the V gene TRBV5-1; TCRdb returns TRBD2, unconfirmable since there is no DNA. Germline-derived CDR1 and CDR2 are SGHRS and YFSETQ. There are 16 residues in the CDR3. The CDR3 loop is CASSKTSGGVADTQYF. The variable domain in full, with the rest retrieved from reference TRBV5-1 and TRBJ2-3, is KAGVTQTPRYLIKTRGQQVTLSCSPISGHRSVSWYQQTPGQGLQFLFEYFSETQRNKGNFPGRFSGRQFSNSRSEMNVSTLELGDSALYLCASSKTSGGVADTQYFGPGTRLTVL.

This sequence joins TRBV4-1 and TRBJ1-1; TCRdb picks TRBD1, but there is no DNA to check that call. This CDR3 spans 15 amino acids. Germline V gives CDR1 MGHRA, CDR2 YSYEKL. CDR3 region: CASSQFEGLATEAFF.

The chain links TRBV5-5 to TRBJ1-5. The CDR3 extends over 14 amino acids. Germline CDR1 SGHKS, CDR2 YYEKEE (reference sequence). This chain's CDR3 is CASSLMHSNQPQHF.

The gene calls are TRBV7-9 and TRBJ2-7; TCRdb's assignment of TRBD1 cannot be checked, as there is no DNA. CDR3 length: 15 residues. The germline V gene encodes CDR1 SEHNR and CDR2 FQNEAQ (reference sequence). The CDR3: CASSLGLTTSGEQYF.

The V call is TRBV30, the J call TRBJ2-2; TCRdb picks TRBD2, but there is no DNA to check that call. Germline CDR1 is GTSNPN and CDR2 is SVGIG (reference sequence). The CDR3 is made up of 15 amino acids. The chain's CDR3 is CAGASGDLNTGELFF.

The chain is built from TRBV6-1 and TRBJ1-2; TCRdb's assignment of TRBD1 cannot be checked, as there is no DNA. CDR3 length equals 15 residues. CDR1 MNHNS and CDR2 SASEGT come from the germline V gene. The CDR3 region is CASAGLGDRGRGYTF.

The rearrangement links TRBV9 to TRBJ1-6; TCRdb gives TRBD1 as the D gene, but with no DNA this cannot be confirmed. The CDR3 is made up of 16 amino acids. Per the germline V gene, CDR1 is SGDLS and CDR2 is YYNGEE. This chain's CDR3 is CASSAHPTGGNSPLHF.

CDR3 in amino acids: CASSQGDRWTSGRSEQFF. V and J are TRBV4-3 and TRBJ2-1; TCRdb's D gene call, TRBD2, goes unchecked for lack of DNA. Germline CDR1 and CDR2: LGHNA and YSLEER. There are 18 residues in the CDR3.

This chain uses TRBV29-1 with TRBJ2-1; TCRdb picks TRBD1, but there is no DNA to check that call. This CDR3 has 14 residues. The V gene's germline CDR1 is SQVTM and CDR2 ANQGSEA. CDR3 in amino acids: CSLGIAGYMNEQFF.

The chain is built from TRBV5-8 and TRBJ1-2. This CDR3 comprises 13 residues. The V gene's germline CDR1 is SGHTS and CDR2 YDEGEE. CDR3 sequence: CASSFNRDYGYTF. Looking up the rest from reference TRBV5-8 and TRBJ1-2 gives the full variable domain: EAGVTQSPTHLIKTRGQQATLRCSPISGHTSVYWYQQALGLGLQFLLWYDEGEERNRGNFPPRFSGRQFPNYSSELNVNALELEDSALYLCASSFNRDYGYTFGSGTRLTVV.

The chain carries TRBV7-2 and TRBJ2-7; TCRdb outputs TRBD2, but without DNA this stays unchecked. Germline CDR1 and CDR2: SGHTA and FQGNSA. This CDR3 contains 14 residues. Here the CDR3 reads CASSSGTNPNEQYF.

The genes are TRBV18 and TRBJ1-4. Germline CDR1 and CDR2: KGHSH and LQKENI. This CDR3 contains 15 residues. This CDR3 reads CASSPGSATNEKLFF. The entire variable domain, with the rest obtained from reference TRBV18 and TRBJ1-4, is as follows: NAGVMQNPRHLVRRRGQEARLRCSPMKGHSHVYWYRQLPEEGLKFMVYLQKENIIDESGMPKERFSAEFPKEGPSILRIQQVVRGDSAAYFCASSPGSATNEKLFFGSGTQLSVL.

The chain uses TRBV6-5 and TRBJ2-1; without DNA, the TCRdb call of TRBD1 cannot be checked. CDR3 size: 13 residues. CDR1 is MNHEY, CDR2 SVGAGI, per germline. The CDR3 sequence: CASRRDSYNEQFF.